The 26 T cell receptor beta chains presented below share a single source sample, sequenced in a study of cytomegalovirus exposure and HLA in healthy donors. Vbeta (60) and Jbeta (13) primers were used in the PCR. Here immunoSEQ multiplex PCR was the method, and the copy in TCRdb shows in-frame clones only, minus some. The table includes some 200,000 clones, 78% detected once. Sequencing was done on a sample of PBMCs. All receptors derive from a female donor in good health and CMV-seronegative.

This clone was picked up a small number of times. V is TRBV11-2 and J is TRBJ2-1, with TRBD2 matching over 9 bases. CDR1 and CDR2 (germline): SGHAT, FQNNGV. This CDR3 has 16 residues. Trimming at V came to 2 bases and at J to 7 bases, leaving 9 bases not matched to a gene. Here the CDR3 reads CASSLSSGGRANEQFF. The CDR3 DNA sequence: TGTGCCAGCAGCTTAAGCTCCGGCGGGAGGGCGAATGAGCAGTTCTTC.

The chain links TRBV28 to TRBJ2-1; D is ambiguous. Trimming removed 8 bases from V and 11 bases from J, with 19 bases in between. This CDR3 is 13 amino acids long. CDR1 is MDHEN and CDR2 is SYDVKM in the germline V gene. The CDR3 region is CASAPQWPAQQFF. The CDR3, as DNA: TGTGCCAGCGCACCGCAGTGGCCCGCCCAGCAGTTCTTC. Filled out from reference TRBV28 and TRBJ2-1, the complete variable domain reads DVKVTQSSRYLVKRTGEKVFLECVQDMDHENMFWYRQDPGLGLRLIYFSYDVKMKEKGDIPEGYSVSREKKERFSLILESASTNQTSMYLCASAPQWPAQQFFGPGTRLTVL.

The rearrangement links TRBV19 to TRBJ2-6; D is uncertain. Trimming pared 4 bases from V and 0 bases from J, leaving 7 bases between. The CDR3 contains 15 residues. CDR1 is LNHDA and CDR2 is SQIVND in the germline V gene (reference sequence). CDR3 loop: CASSTSSSGANVLTF. Here the CDR3 DNA reads TGTGCCAGTAGTACGTCCTCCTCTGGGGCCAACGTCCTGACTTTC. The full variable domain, with the rest looked up from reference TRBV19 and TRBJ2-6, is DGGITQSPKYLFRKEGQNVTLSCEQNLNHDAMYWYRQDPGQGLRLIYYSQIVNDFQKGDIAEGYSVSREKKESFPLTVTSAQKNPTAFYLCASSTSSSGANVLTFGAGSRLTVL.

The J gene is TRBJ2-1, the V gene TRBV28, with 8 bases identical to TRBD2. The CDR3 runs to 14 residues. V shed 8 bases and J 7 bases; nucleotides not matched to a gene: 10. CDR1 is MDHEN, CDR2 SYDVKM, per germline. CDR3 nucleotide sequence: TGTGCCAGCGTTGGTAGCGGGACGTGGAATGAGCAGTTCTTC. Encoded protein: CASVGSGTWNEQFF.

This chain joins TRBV5-6 and TRBJ2-7; 9 nucleotides align to TRBD1. This CDR3 has 14 residues. J gave up 3 bases and V 2 bases, and 3 bases lay outside the gene matches. CDR1 and CDR2 (germline): SGHDT, YYEEEE. CDR3 nucleotide sequence: TGTGCCAGCAGCTTCCGGGACAGGGTCTACGAGCAGTACTTC. It specifies CASSFRDRVYEQYF.

This clone turned up a few times. The chain recombines TRBV6-5 with TRBJ2-5; D unclear. Trimming removed 4 bases at V and 5 bases at J, with 8 bases between. Germline-derived CDR1 and CDR2 are MNHEY and SVGAGI. The CDR3 loop spans 12 amino acids. The CDR3 sequence: CASSLAGETQYF. The CDR3 DNA reads as TGTGCCAGCAGTTTGGCTGGCGAGACCCAGTACTTC.

V and J are TRBV5-1 and TRBJ1-3; D ambiguous. CDR1 SGHRS and CDR2 YFSETQ come from the germline V gene. V lost 5 bases and J lost 0, with 9 bases in between. The CDR3 sequence is 14 residues long. CDR3 loop: CASRSPTSGNTIYF. DNA for the CDR3: TGCGCCAGCAGGTCCCCTACCTCTGGAAACACCATATATTTT.

The rearrangement links TRBV19 to TRBJ2-5; 10 bases align to TRBD2. CDR1 and CDR2 (germline): LNHDA, SQIVND (reference sequence). V was clipped by 5 bases and J by 2 bases; unmatched bases: 5. The CDR3 extends over 15 amino acids. The CDR3 coding sequence is TGTGCCAGTAGTTCCAGGACTAGCGGACAAGAGACCCAGTACTTC. Amino acids: CASSSRTSGQETQYF.

The gene calls are TRBV2 and TRBJ2-5; D is ambiguous. V shed 7 bases and J shed 7 bases, with 19 bases lying between them. This CDR3 is 14 amino acids long. Germline V CDR1 and CDR2: SNHLY, FYNNEI. The CDR3 here is CASMMGWAPGTQYF. DNA for the CDR3: TGTGCCAGCATGATGGGCTGGGCCCCAGGGACCCAGTACTTC.

V usage is TRBV2 and J usage is TRBJ1-3; possibly TRBD1 for D (5 bases). Germline V CDR1 and CDR2: SNHLY, FYNNEI. Trimming left V 6 bases short and J 1 base short, with 7 bases between. This CDR3 comprises 13 residues. The CDR3 loop is CASRTDSGNTIYF. Here the CDR3 DNA reads TGTGCCAGCAGGACAGATTCTGGAAACACCATATATTTT. Combining the CDR3 with reference TRBV2 and TRBJ1-3 gives the whole variable domain EPEVTQTPSHQVTQMGQEVILRCVPISNHLYFYWYRQILGQKVEFLVSFYNNEISEKSEIFDDQFSVERPDGSNFTLKIRSTKLEDSAMYFCASRTDSGNTIYFGEGSWLTVV.

About this clone itself: This sample includes further DNA sequences coding for the same CDR3. This chain joins TRBV6-5 and TRBJ2-3, with D possibly being TRBD1 (6 bases). From germline, CDR1 is MNHEY and CDR2 SVGAGI. The V gene lost 5 bases and the J gene lost 6 bases, with 6 bases spanning the gap. The CDR3 extends over 11 amino acids. The CDR3 region is CASSRGDTQYF. Here the CDR3 DNA reads TGTGCCAGCAGTAGGGGGGATACGCAGTATTTT.

The rearrangement links TRBV9 to TRBJ2-1; D not certain. The length of the CDR3 is 16 residues. V shed 0 bases and J shed 1 base, with 11 bases lying between them. Germline V gene data show CDR1 as SGDLS and CDR2 as YYNGEE. The CDR3 spells CASSVVPVGSYNEQFF. CDR3 sequence (DNA): TGTGCCAGCAGCGTAGTCCCGGTTGGTTCCTACAATGAGCAGTTCTTC.

This chain connects TRBV5-1 to TRBJ2-7, with TRBD1 matching over 9 bases. The CDR3 totals 18 residues. V trimming: 0 bases; J trimming: 0 bases; junction bases outside the gene matches: 10. Germline V gene sequence: CDR1 SGHRS, CDR2 YFSETQ. CDR3 loop: CASSLEPGGTGLSYEQYF. For the CDR3, the DNA is TGCGCCAGCAGCTTGGAACCCGGAGGGACAGGGCTCTCCTACGAGCAGTACTTC.

V usage is TRBV27 and J usage is TRBJ2-1, with 8 positions matching TRBD2. The V gene's germline CDR1 is MNHEY and CDR2 SMNVEV (reference sequence). The trim removed 3 bases at V and 4 bases at J, leaving 11 bases unmatched. This CDR3 region has 17 residues. CDR3 protein: CASSFLRGLGPYNEQFF. In DNA form, the CDR3 reads TGTGCCAGCAGTTTCCTGAGGGGACTAGGACCATACAATGAGCAGTTCTTC.

The count of this clone is one. The chain joins TRBV29-1 to TRBJ1-3; D possibly corresponds to TRBD1 (5 bases). The CDR3 sequence is 17 residues long. The V end lost 0 bases, the J end lost 4 bases, and 19 bases lay between the germline ends. The germline gives CDR1 SQVTM, CDR2 ANQGSEA. For the CDR3, the DNA is TGCAGCGTTGAAGATTTCCCCCAGGGAAAGGCAGGAAACACCATATATTTT. Translation: CSVEDFPQGKAGNTIYF.

The V and J genes are TRBV6-6 and TRBJ1-5, with D unresolved. Trimming removed 2 bases at V and 1 base at J, with 12 bases between. The CDR3 runs to 16 residues. Germline V gene sequence: CDR1 MNHNY, CDR2 SVGAGI (reference sequence). CDR3 sequence (DNA): TGTGCCAGCAGTTACCCCGTGAGGGAGAGCAATCAGCCCCAGCATTTT. It translates to CASSYPVRESNQPQHF.

The table lists this clone with a few counts. V and J are TRBV9 and TRBJ2-5; perhaps TRBD1 as D (5 bases). CDR3 length: 13 amino acids. V was clipped by 0 bases and J by 4 bases, with 7 bases between them. Germline lookup yields CDR1 SGDLS and CDR2 YYNGEE. The CDR3 nucleotides read TGTGCCAGCAGCGTAGGGCAGGGAGAGACCCAGTACTTC. Translation gives CASSVGQGETQYF.

This rearrangement joins TRBV7-8 to TRBJ2-5; 7 positions match TRBD1. The J call may be wrong; the DNA end is better matched by TRBJ2-7. Germline assignment: CDR1 SGHVS and CDR2 FQNEAQ. The CDR3 length is 14 residues. CDR3 nucleotides: TGTGCCAGCACCATCGGAGACAGGGCCTACGAGCAGTACTTC. It codes for CASTIGDRAYEQYF.

The V gene is TRBV11-3, the J gene TRBJ1-3, with unresolved D. Trimming pared 2 bases from V and 0 bases from J, leaving 11 bases between. This CDR3 contains 16 residues. Germline V gene lookup returns CDR1 SGHNT and CDR2 YENEEA. The DNA for the CDR3 is TGTGCCAGCAGCTTACTGGCGGCCAACTCTGGAAACACCATATATTTT. Amino acid sequence: CASSLLAANSGNTIYF.

The chain is built from TRBV30 and TRBJ2-2, with TRBD2 matching 12 bases. This CDR3 contains 18 residues. The V segment lost 2 bases and the J segment 4 bases; nucleotides outside the gene matches: 11. Germline V lookup: CDR1 GTSNPN, CDR2 SVGIG (reference sequence). CDR3 region: CAWSRGTLAGGSTGELFF. The CDR3 DNA is TGTGCCTGGAGTCGGGGCACCCTAGCGGGAGGGAGCACCGGGGAGCTGTTTTTT.

This sequence joins TRBV27 and TRBJ1-5, with D possibly being TRBD1 (5 bases). The CDR3 loop spans 15 amino acids. V gave up 6 bases and J gave up 1 base, with 13 bases separating them. In germline, CDR1 is MNHEY, CDR2 SMNVEV (reference sequence). In DNA, the CDR3 is TGTGCCAGCAGACCCGCGGGGGGGAGCAATCAGCCCCAGCATTTT. Residues: CASRPAGGSNQPQHF.

V gene TRBV27 combines with J gene TRBJ2-1; weak D call: TRBD1 (6 bases). The length of the CDR3 is 13 residues. Deletions cut 5 bases from V and 5 bases from J, with 10 bases between. CDR1 is MNHEY and CDR2 is SMNVEV in the germline V gene (reference sequence). DNA for the CDR3: TGTGCCAGCAGTCTGGGGGCGCACAATGAGCAGTTCTTC. Its protein is CASSLGAHNEQFF.

This clone has just one count. J is TRBJ1-2 and V is TRBV5-5; D is perhaps TRBD1 (5 bases). Germline lookup yields CDR1 SGHKS and CDR2 YYEKEE (reference sequence). Trimming left V 0 bases short and J 4 bases short, with 10 bases between. CDR3 length: 14 residues. The CDR3 sequence: CASSLGQGGYGYTF. The CDR3, as DNA: TGTGCCAGCAGCTTGGGGCAGGGTGGCTATGGCTACACCTTC.

V gene TRBV11-2 combines with J gene TRBJ1-2, with D uncertain. The CDR3 sequence is 13 residues long. CDR1 is SGHAT and CDR2 is FQNNGV in the germline V gene. The ends were cut back, 6 bases at V and 3 bases at J, with 11 bases in the middle. CDR3 DNA sequence: TGTGCCAGCAGTCCAGAGGTTGACTATGGCTACACCTTC. Amino acid sequence: CASSPEVDYGYTF.

The V gene is TRBV9, the J gene TRBJ1-1; D is possibly TRBD1 (5 bases). Trimming removed 0 bases from V and 6 bases from J, with 9 bases in between. The CDR3 loop spans 13 amino acids. Germline V gene sequence: CDR1 SGDLS, CDR2 YYNGEE. DNA of the CDR3: TGTGCCAGCAGCGTAGACTGGGGGGCTGAAGCTTTCTTT. Translating gives CASSVDWGAEAFF.

This chain links TRBV11-2 with TRBJ2-7; 7 bases are shared with TRBD2. Germline CDR1 reads SGHAT; CDR2 reads FQNNGV. CDR3 length: 15 amino acids. Trimming took 2 bases from V and 2 from J; bases not matched to a gene: 6. The CDR3 loop is CASSLRGLAAYEQYF. Here the CDR3 DNA reads TGTGCCAGCAGCTTACGCGGGCTAGCGGCCTACGAGCAGTACTTC.